Listed below are T cell receptor beta chains from one sample, sequenced in a study of technical replicates of blood from several donors. Produced via immunoSEQ multiplex PCR; TCRdb's table is partial and in-frame only. The sample has approximately 64,000 clones, approximately 86% seen once; the top ten hold more than 4.5%. Sequenced sample: PBMCs. All receptors derive from a human donor in good health. Some clones in this sample may be carry-over from other donors' samples. The CDR3 runs from the conserved cysteine through the conserved F or W. Each record gives: V gene, D gene, J gene, CDR3 protein. D genes are given only for firm matches.

TRBV28,TRBD1,TRBJ2-3,CASSSPGTGVGYTTTQYF
TRBV5-6,-,TRBJ2-3,CASSLVPGAVSDTQYF
TRBV18,TRBD1,TRBJ2-2,CASSLRQGNTGELFF
TRBV29-1,TRBD2,TRBJ2-7,CSVEVSGLADYEQYF
TRBV7-9,TRBD1,TRBJ2-5,CASSLTGRGETQYF
TRBV28,-,TRBJ2-7,CASSTAFEQYF
TRBV4-2,TRBD2,TRBJ2-7,CASSPQRETHEQYF
TRBV5-1,TRBD2,TRBJ2-1,CASSLGLANNEQFF
TRBV7-6,TRBD2,TRBJ2-1,CASSLGFRGGSSYNEQFF
TRBV14,-,TRBJ2-3,CASSQDYSSTDTQYF
TRBV9,-,TRBJ2-1,CASSVSGMDEQFF
TRBV5-1,TRBD1,TRBJ2-5,CASSLTGTGAETQYF
TRBV7-6,-,TRBJ2-1,CASSSNPTSTEQFF
TRBV13,-,TRBJ2-7,CASSPPSSYEQYF
TRBV18,-,TRBJ2-3,CASHTLEDTQYF
TRBV5-4,-,TRBJ1-3,CASSLRGGNTIYF
TRBV9,-,TRBJ2-3,CASSVAPTRDGTDTQYF
TRBV7-6,-,TRBJ2-2,CASSLETRTTGELFF
TRBV4-1,TRBD2,TRBJ2-1,CASSQLPGTSGSRSYNEQFF
TRBV5-1,-,TRBJ2-7,CASSLDRAGEQYF
TRBV4-2,TRBD2,TRBJ2-2,CASSSQLTSGDNTGELFF
TRBV19,-,TRBJ2-7,CASSIPGVGYEQYF
TRBV18,TRBD1,TRBJ2-3,CASSPGQGETDTQYF
TRBV15,-,TRBJ1-5,CATSPLGGGDNQPQHF
TRBV7-9,-,TRBJ1-1,CASSFVGEAFF
TRBV9,-,TRBJ1-3,CASSVVPQASGNTIYF
TRBV25-1,-,TRBJ2-5,CASSDVGTSQETQYF
TRBV25-1,-,TRBJ1-2,CASRHTKGHDYGYTF
TRBV6-5,TRBD1,TRBJ1-5,CASRRDRVNQPQHF
TRBV7-9,TRBD2,TRBJ2-1,CASSVGLAWSYNEQFF
TRBV4-3,TRBD1,TRBJ1-4,CASSQTQGAWGSEKLFF
TRBV4-1,-,TRBJ2-1,CASSQERRQGSRNEQFF
TRBV9,TRBD1,TRBJ1-2,CASSATGGAGYTF
TRBV7-9,-,TRBJ1-5,CASSLEGGYQPQHF
TRBV6-5,-,TRBJ2-2,CATSDSNTGELFF
TRBV15,-,TRBJ2-3,CATSRDYSGDTQYF
TRBV27,TRBD1,TRBJ2-1,CASSLFHWTGKFF
TRBV6-5,TRBD1,TRBJ1-2,CASSPRTGVYGYTF
TRBV6-5,TRBD2,TRBJ2-3,CASRRLAGVDTQYF
TRBV29-1,TRBD1,TRBJ1-2,CSGGQGLGYTF